The 11 T cell receptor beta chains listed next were all sequenced from one sample in a study of blood T cell repertoires in COVID-19. Profiling relied on immunoSEQ multiplex PCR, and the TCRdb table lists in-frame clones only, not all of them. The data show around 130,000 clones, more than 80% seen once. The sequenced sample was PBMCs or T cells enriched from blood (not recorded which). Receptors originate from a young woman who had been exposed to COVID-19.

The rearrangement joins TRBV18 to TRBJ2-1; 10 bases are a match to TRBD2. Germline values: CDR1 KGHSH, CDR2 LQKENI. J gave up 4 bases and V 5 bases, and 5 bases lay outside the gene matches. CDR3 length: 15 amino acids. The CDR3 protein is CASSVGLAEYNEQFF. Written as DNA, the CDR3 is TGTGCCAGCTCAGTCGGACTAGCGGAGTACAATGAGCAGTTCTTC.

The genes are TRBV4-1 and TRBJ2-1, with D tentatively TRBD1 (5 bases). CDR3 length: 16 residues. Germline CDR1 and CDR2: MGHRA and YSYEKL. Trimming removed 0 bases from V and 6 bases from J, with 15 bases in between. CDR3 in amino acids: CASSQDRAGWANEQFF. The CDR3 coding sequence is TGCGCCAGCAGCCAAGATAGGGCAGGGTGGGCCAATGAGCAGTTCTTC.

V gene TRBV25-1 combines with J gene TRBJ2-6, with 8 bases matching TRBD1. This CDR3 is 17 amino acids long. J gave up 3 bases and V 6 bases, and 10 bases lay outside the gene matches. Germline CDR1 and CDR2: MGHDK and SYGVNS. The DNA for the CDR3 is TGTGCCAGCAGAACAAATAAGACAGGGGATGGGGCCAACGTCCTGACTTTC. As protein: CASRTNKTGDGANVLTF. Supplemented by reference TRBV25-1 and TRBJ2-6, the full variable domain reads EADIYQTPRYLVIGTGKKITLECSQTMGHDKMYWYQQDPGMELHLIHYSYGVNSTEKGDLSSESTVSRIRTEHFPLTLESARPSHTSQYLCASRTNKTGDGANVLTFGAGSRLTVL.

The chain employs TRBV28 and TRBJ2-5; possible D gene TRBD2, 6 bases. CDR3 length: 17 amino acids. V lost 6 bases and J 4 bases, leaving 24 bases between the germline ends. The germline CDR1 and CDR2 sequences are MDHEN and SYDVKM. CDR3 nucleotides: TGTGCCAGCAGCCCTTTTTCCTGGCGGGATACGTCAGAGACCCAGTACTTC. It codes for CASSPFSWRDTSETQYF.

The J gene is TRBJ2-7, the V gene TRBV11-1, with a possible D match to TRBD1 (6 bases). CDR1 SGHAT and CDR2 FQDESV come from the germline V gene (reference sequence). CDR3 length: 14 amino acids. Deletions cut 3 bases from V and 5 bases from J, with 14 bases between. The CDR3 DNA is TGTGCCAGCAGCTTCCGGACAGATCGTCACGAGCAGTACTTC. Encoded protein: CASSFRTDRHEQYF. The full variable domain, completed using reference TRBV11-1 and TRBJ2-7, is EAEVAQSPRYKITEKSQAVAFWCDPISGHATLYWYRQILGQGPELLVQFQDESVVDDSQLPKDRFSAERLKGVDSTLKIQPAELGDSAMYLCASSFRTDRHEQYFGPGTRLTVT.

The table lists this clone with a few counts. The rearrangement uses TRBV7-3 and TRBJ2-1, with a possible D match to TRBD2 (5 bases). Trimming removed 2 bases at V and 10 bases at J, with 21 bases between. This CDR3 has 16 amino acids. Per the germline V gene, CDR1 is SGHTA and CDR2 is FQGTGA. CDR3 region: CASSLFSGTVWGEQFF. The DNA for the CDR3 is TGTGCCAGCAGCTTATTCAGCGGAACGGTTTGGGGAGAGCAGTTCTTC.

V and J are TRBV7-2 and TRBJ2-2, with 8 positions matching TRBD1. Germline CDR1 reads SGHTA; CDR2 reads FQGNSA. This CDR3 spans 15 amino acids. The trim removed 6 bases at V and 5 bases at J, leaving 8 bases unmatched. CDR3 in amino acids: CASSWDRRSTGELFF. CDR3 nucleotides: TGTGCCAGCAGTTGGGACAGGCGAAGTACCGGGGAGCTGTTTTTT.

This chain links TRBV6-1 with TRBJ2-7; 11 positions match TRBD2. J gave up 1 base and V 4 bases, and 6 bases lay outside the gene matches. CDR1 is MNHNS, CDR2 SASEGT, per germline. This CDR3 comprises 16 residues. The CDR3 DNA follows: TGTGCCAGCAGTGGACTAGCGGGACCCTGGTCCTACGAGCAGTACTTC. Residues: CASSGLAGPWSYEQYF.

This chain links TRBV29-1 with TRBJ1-4, with a possible D match to TRBD1 (5 bases). V lost 7 bases to trimming and J lost 5 bases, with 11 bases between them. Germline CDR1 reads SQVTM; CDR2 reads ANQGSEA. This CDR3 contains 12 residues. DNA of the CDR3: TGCAGCGCCCGTGGGGGGAATGAAAAACTGTTTTTT. It encodes CSARGGNEKLFF.

This clone was picked up a small number of times. This chain links TRBV18 with TRBJ2-7; TRBD1 agrees at 10 bases. V shed 6 bases, J shed 6 bases, and the junction held 5 bases outside the gene matches. The germline V gene has CDR1 KGHSH and CDR2 LQKENI. The CDR3 length is 13 residues. CDR3: CASSWTGGGEQYF. CDR3 nucleotides: TGTGCCAGCTCTTGGACAGGGGGAGGCGAGCAGTACTTC.

The CDR3 here is CATSDGGLGETQYF. For the CDR3, the DNA is TGTGCCACCAGTGACGGAGGACTGGGGGAGACCCAGTACTTC. The V and J genes are TRBV24-1 and TRBJ2-5; maybe TRBD2 (5 bases). Trimming stripped 4 bases from V and 5 bases from J, with 13 bases between. This CDR3 is 14 amino acids long. Per germline, CDR1 KGHDR and CDR2 SFDVKD.